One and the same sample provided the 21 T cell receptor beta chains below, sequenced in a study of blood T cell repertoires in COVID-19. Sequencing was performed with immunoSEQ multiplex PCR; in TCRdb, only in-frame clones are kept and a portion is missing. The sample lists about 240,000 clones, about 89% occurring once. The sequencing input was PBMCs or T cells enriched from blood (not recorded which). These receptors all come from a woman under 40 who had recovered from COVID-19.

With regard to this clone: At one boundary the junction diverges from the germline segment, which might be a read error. The CDR3 sequence: CASTLQGNTEAFF. CDR3 nucleotide sequence: TGTGCCAGCACCTTACAGGGGAACACTGAAGCTTTCTTT. The chain recombines TRBV7-9 with TRBJ1-1; TRBD1 is a possible D gene (6 bases). The CDR3 is 13 amino acids. Looked up from germline, CDR1 is SEHNR and CDR2 is FQNEAQ (reference sequence).

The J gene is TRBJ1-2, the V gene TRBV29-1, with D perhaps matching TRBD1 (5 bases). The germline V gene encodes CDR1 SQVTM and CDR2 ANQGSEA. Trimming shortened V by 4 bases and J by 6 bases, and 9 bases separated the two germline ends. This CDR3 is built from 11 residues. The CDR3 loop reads CSVGREDGYTF. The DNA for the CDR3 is TGCAGCGTTGGCAGGGAGGATGGCTACACCTTC.

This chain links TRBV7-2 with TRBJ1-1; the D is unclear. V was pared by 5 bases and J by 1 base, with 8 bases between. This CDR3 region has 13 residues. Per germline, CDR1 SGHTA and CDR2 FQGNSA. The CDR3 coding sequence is TGTGCCAGCAGCACCACACCGAACACTGAAGCTTTCTTT. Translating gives CASSTTPNTEAFF.

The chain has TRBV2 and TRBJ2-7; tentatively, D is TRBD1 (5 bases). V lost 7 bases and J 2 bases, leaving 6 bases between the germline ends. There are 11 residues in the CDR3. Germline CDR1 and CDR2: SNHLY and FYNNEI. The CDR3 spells CASTRAYEQYF. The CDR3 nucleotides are TGTGCCAGCACCAGGGCCTACGAGCAGTACTTC.

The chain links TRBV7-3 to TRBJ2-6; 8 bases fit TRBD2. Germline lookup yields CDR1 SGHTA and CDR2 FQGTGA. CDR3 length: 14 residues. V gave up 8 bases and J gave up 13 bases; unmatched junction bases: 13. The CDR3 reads CASCRLAPCEVLTF. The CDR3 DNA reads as TGTGCCAGCTGTCGACTAGCGCCCTGCGAAGTCCTGACTTTC.

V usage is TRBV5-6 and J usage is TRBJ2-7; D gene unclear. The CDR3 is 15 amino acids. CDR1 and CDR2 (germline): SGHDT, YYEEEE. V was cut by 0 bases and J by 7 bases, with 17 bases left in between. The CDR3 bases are TGTGCCAGCAGCTTGGTTCGGAAGTCGTCGGAGGAGCAGTACTTC. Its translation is CASSLVRKSSEEQYF.

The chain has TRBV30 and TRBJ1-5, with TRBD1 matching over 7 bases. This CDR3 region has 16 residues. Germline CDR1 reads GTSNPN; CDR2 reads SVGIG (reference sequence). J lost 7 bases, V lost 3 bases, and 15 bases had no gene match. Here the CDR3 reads CAWSARGARETQPQHF. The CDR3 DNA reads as TGTGCCTGGAGCGCCAGGGGGGCTCGGGAAACCCAGCCCCAGCATTTT.

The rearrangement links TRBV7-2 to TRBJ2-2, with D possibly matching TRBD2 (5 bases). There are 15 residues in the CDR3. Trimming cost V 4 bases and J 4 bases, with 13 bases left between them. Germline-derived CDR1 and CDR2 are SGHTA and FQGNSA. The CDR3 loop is CASSSLRDSTGELFF. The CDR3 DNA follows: TGTGCCAGCAGCTCCCTACGGGATAGCACCGGGGAGCTGTTTTTT.

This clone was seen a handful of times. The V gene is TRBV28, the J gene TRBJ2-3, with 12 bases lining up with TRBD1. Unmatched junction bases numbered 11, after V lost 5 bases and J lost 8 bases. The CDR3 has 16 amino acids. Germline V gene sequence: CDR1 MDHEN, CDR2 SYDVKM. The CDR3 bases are TGTGCCAGCAGTGACGCCGGGACAGGGGGCCTTGGTACGCAGTATTTT. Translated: CASSDAGTGGLGTQYF.

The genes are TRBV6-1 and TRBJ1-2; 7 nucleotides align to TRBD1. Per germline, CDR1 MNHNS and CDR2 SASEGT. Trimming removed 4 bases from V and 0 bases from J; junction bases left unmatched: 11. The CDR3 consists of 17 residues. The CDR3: CASSVGAGGWTNYGYTF. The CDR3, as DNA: TGTGCCAGCAGTGTAGGGGCAGGGGGTTGGACTAACTATGGCTACACCTTC.

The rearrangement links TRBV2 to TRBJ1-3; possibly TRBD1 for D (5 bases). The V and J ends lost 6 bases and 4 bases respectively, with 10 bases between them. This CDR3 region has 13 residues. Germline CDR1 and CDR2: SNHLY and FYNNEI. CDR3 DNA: TGTGCCAGCAGGGTGGGGCAGGGAAACACCATATATTTT. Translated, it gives CASRVGQGNTIYF.

CDR3 amino acids: CASSLSGGLYEQYF. CDR3 DNA: TGTGCCAGCAGTTTATCAGGGGGTCTTTACGAGCAGTACTTC. The V gene is TRBV27, the J gene TRBJ2-7; weak D call: TRBD1 (6 bases). The CDR3 has 14 residues. CDR1 and CDR2 (germline): MNHEY, SMNVEV (reference sequence). The V gene lost 0 bases and the J gene lost 4 bases, with 10 bases spanning the gap.

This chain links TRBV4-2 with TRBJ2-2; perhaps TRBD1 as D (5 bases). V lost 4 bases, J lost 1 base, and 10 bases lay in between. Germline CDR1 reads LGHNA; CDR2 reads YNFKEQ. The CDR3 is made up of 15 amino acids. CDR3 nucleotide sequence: TGTGCCAGCAGCCCCCACGGACAGAACACCGGGGAGCTGTTTTTT. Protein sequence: CASSPHGQNTGELFF.

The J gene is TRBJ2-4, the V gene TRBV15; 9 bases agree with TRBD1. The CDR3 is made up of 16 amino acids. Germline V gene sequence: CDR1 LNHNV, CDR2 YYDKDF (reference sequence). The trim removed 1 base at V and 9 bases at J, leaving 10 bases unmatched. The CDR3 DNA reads TGTGCCACCAGCAGAGTGCATTTCGAGACAGGGGGCATTCAGTACTTC. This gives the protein CATSRVHFETGGIQYF.

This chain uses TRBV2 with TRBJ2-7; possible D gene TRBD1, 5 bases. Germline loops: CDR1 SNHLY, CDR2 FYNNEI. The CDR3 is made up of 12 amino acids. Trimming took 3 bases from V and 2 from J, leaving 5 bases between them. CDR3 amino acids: CASSDRAYEQYF. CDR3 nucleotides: TGTGCCAGCAGTGACAGGGCCTACGAGCAGTACTTC.

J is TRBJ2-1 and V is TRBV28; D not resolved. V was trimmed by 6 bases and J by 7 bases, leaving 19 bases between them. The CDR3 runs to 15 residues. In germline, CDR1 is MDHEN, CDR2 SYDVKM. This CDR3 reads CASSLASQLRNEQFF. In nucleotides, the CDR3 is TGTGCCAGCAGCTTAGCCTCCCAATTGCGGAATGAGCAGTTCTTC.

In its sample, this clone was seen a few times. CDR3 residues: CASSFIGSGEGGYTF. The CDR3 nucleotides read TGTGCCAGCAGTTTTATAGGAAGCGGGGAGGGTGGCTACACCTTC. This chain connects TRBV27 to TRBJ1-2; no reliable D call. Germline loops: CDR1 MNHEY, CDR2 SMNVEV (reference sequence). Trimming took 3 bases from V and 7 from J, leaving 18 bases between them. The CDR3 has 15 amino acids.

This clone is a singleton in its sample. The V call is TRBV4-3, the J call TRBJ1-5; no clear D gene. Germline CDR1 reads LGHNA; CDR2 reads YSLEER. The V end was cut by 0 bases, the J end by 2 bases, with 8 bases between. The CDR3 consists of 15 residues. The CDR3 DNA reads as TGCGCCAGCAGCCAAGAAGCGGGTGGCAATCAGCCCCAGCATTTT. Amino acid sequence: CASSQEAGGNQPQHF.

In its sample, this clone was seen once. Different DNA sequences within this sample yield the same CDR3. In nucleotides, the CDR3 is TGTGCCAGCAGCTTGGGACTAGCGGGACCTTACAATGAGCAGTTCTTC. Translation: CASSLGLAGPYNEQFF. J is TRBJ2-1 and V is TRBV5-5; 11 nucleotides align to TRBD2. V shed 0 bases, J shed 4 bases, and the junction held 3 bases outside the gene matches. CDR3 length equals 16 residues. Per germline, CDR1 SGHKS and CDR2 YYEKEE (reference sequence).

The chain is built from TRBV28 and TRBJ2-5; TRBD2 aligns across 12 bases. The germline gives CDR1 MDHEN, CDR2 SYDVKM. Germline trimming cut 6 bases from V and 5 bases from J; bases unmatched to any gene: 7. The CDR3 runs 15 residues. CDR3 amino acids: CASRMTSGGVETQYF. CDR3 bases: TGTGCCAGCAGAATGACTAGCGGGGGAGTGGAGACCCAGTACTTC.

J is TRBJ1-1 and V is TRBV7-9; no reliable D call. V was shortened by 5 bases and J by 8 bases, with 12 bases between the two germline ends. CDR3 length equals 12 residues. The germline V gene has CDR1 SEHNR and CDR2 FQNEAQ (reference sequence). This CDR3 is CASSAALGEAFF. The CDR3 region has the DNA TGTGCCAGCAGCGCCGCCCTCGGGGAAGCTTTCTTT.